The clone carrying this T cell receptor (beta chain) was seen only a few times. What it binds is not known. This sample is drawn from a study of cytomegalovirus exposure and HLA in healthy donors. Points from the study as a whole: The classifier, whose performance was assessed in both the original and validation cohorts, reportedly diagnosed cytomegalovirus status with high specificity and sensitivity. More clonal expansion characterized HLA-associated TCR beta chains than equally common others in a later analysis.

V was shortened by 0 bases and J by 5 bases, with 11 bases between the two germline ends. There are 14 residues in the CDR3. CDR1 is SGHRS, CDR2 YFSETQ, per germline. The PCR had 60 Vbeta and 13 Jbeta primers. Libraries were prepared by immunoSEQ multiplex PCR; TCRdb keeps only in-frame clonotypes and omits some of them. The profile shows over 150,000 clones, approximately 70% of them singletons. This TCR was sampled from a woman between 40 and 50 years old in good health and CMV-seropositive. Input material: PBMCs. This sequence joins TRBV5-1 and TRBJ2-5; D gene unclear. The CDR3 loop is CASSLGALGETQYF. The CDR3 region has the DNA TGCGCCAGCAGCTTGGGGGCCTTGGGCGAGACCCAGTACTTC.